The clone carrying this TCR beta chain was seen a few times. Its antigen is not identified. Germline assignment: CDR1 MNHEY and CDR2 SMNVEV (reference sequence). V was pared by 5 bases and J by 2 bases, with 15 bases of the junction left unmatched. The CDR3 is made up of 17 amino acids. TCRdb recomputed calls from the RT-PCR reads with MiXCR, one row per CDR3 protein. Among about 520,000 distinct CDR3 sequences listed, approximately 24% were seen once. This record belongs to a study of response to subunit inactivated influenza vaccine. Study-wide results and caveats: T cells newly recruited by each seasonal influenza vaccination are few, the authors suggested.

Specimen: CD4+ T cells sorted from PBMCs, collected roughly 5 days after vaccination. This rearrangement joins TRBV27 to TRBJ2-7, with 7 bases aligning to TRBD2. The sequence was collected from a man in his fifties who received an inactivated influenza vaccine. CDR3 sequence: CASSPRQREGRTYEQYF. DNA for the CDR3: TGTGCCAGCAGTCCCCGCCAGCGGGAAGGAAGGACCTACGAGCAGTACTTC.